This T cell receptor beta chain is from a study of T cells after posttransplantation cyclophosphamide. Findings and limits, study-wide: Later post-transplant blood repertoires were often dominated by donor CD8+ memory clones. After PTCy, TRB diversity resembled that of CNI/methotrexate controls.

The assay was immunoSEQ multiplex PCR, and TCRdb's table has in-frame clones only and misses some. The sample yields about 8,800 clones, 95% to 98% seen once. In germline, CDR1 is SGHTA, CDR2 FQGNSA. CDR3 size: 13 residues. Cells defined as naive were viable CD3+CD4+ or CD3+CD8+ and CCR7+CD45RA+CD45RO-CD95-CD27+CD28+. The related graft donor's blood sample was taken on the day of bone marrow donation. Points on this clone: Its specificity is not known. An end of the junction differs from the germline gene, which may be a read error.

The TCR sequence derives from a woman aged 60 to 75 in good health, CMV-negative, and a related stem cell transplant donor. Source material: naive CD4+ T cells sorted from PBMCs. This chain joins TRBV7-2 and TRBJ2-7, with D tentatively TRBD1 (5 bases). CDR3 in amino acids: CASSLKQAYGQYF. In nucleotides, the CDR3 is TGTGCCAGCAGCTTAAAACAGGCCTACGGGCAGTACTTC.